This record looks at one TCR beta chain sequence and its context. Its antigen is unknown. This entry is derived from a study of T cell responses to AZD1222 COVID-19 vaccine. Study-wide results and caveats: Per reports, nearly half of all spike-specific TCRs target regions that are unmutated in variants. Along spike, vaccine-associated CD4 TCRs were found throughout, with dominance at 160-218 and 743-854.

The repertoire was sequenced with immunoSEQ multiplex PCR; TCRdb's copy has only in-frame clones and lacks some. The table records about 120,000 clones, roughly nine tenths of them present only once. The CDR3 consists of 14 residues. The V end was cut by 3 bases, the J end by 3 bases, with 11 bases between. CDR1 and CDR2 from the germline V gene are MNHNS and SASEGT. The source was peripheral blood, collected on day 0 of AZD1222 vaccination. The V call is TRBV6-1, the J call TRBJ1-2; no definite D call. This clonotype was obtained from an adult in good health. The CDR3 coding sequence is TGTGCCAGCAGTGAGAGAGTAGGTGACTATGGCTACACCTTC. Amino acids: CASSERVGDYGYTF.